The T cell receptor beta chain under discussion was sequenced for a study of blood T cells in healthy people across ages. Next came a second PCR, run for about 7 to 12 cycles, which used a sample-barcoded 5' primer along with a J-beta primer mix. TCRdb processed the 5' RACE reads anew with MiXCR; each CDR3 protein has one entry. Here the sample spans about 640,000 distinct CDR3 sequences, around 54% being singletons. Each donor was a healthy Caucasian individual from Russia, aged about 6 to 90. V gave up 0 bases and J gave up 2 bases, with 12 bases separating them. The germline CDR1 and CDR2 sequences are LGHDT and YNNKEL (reference sequence). This CDR3 is 16 amino acids long.

This sequence joins TRBV3-1 and TRBJ2-3; weak D call: TRBD2 (6 bases). The clonotype comes from a man aged 55 to 70 in good health. Source material: blood. The CDR3 loop reads CASSQDRGTFTDTQYF. For the CDR3, the DNA is TGTGCCAGCAGCCAAGATCGTGGGACTTTCACAGATACGCAGTATTTT.